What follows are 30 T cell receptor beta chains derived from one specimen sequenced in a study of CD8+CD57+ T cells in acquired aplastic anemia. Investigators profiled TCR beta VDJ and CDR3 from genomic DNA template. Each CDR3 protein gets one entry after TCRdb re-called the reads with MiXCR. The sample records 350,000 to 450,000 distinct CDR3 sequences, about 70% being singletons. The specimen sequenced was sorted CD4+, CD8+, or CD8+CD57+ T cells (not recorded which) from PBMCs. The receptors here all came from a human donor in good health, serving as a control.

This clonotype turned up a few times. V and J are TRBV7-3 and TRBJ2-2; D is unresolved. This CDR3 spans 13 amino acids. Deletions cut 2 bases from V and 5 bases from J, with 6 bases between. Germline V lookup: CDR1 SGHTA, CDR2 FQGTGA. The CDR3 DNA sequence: TGTGCCAGCAGCTTATGGGGTACCGGGGAGCTGTTTTTT. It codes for CASSLWGTGELFF. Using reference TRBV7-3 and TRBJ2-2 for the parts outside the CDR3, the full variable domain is GAGVSQTPSNKVTEKGKYVELRCDPISGHTALYWYRQSLGQGPEFLIYFQGTGAADDSGLPNDRFFAVRPEGSVSTLKIQRTERGDSAVYLCASSLWGTGELFFGEGSRLTVL.

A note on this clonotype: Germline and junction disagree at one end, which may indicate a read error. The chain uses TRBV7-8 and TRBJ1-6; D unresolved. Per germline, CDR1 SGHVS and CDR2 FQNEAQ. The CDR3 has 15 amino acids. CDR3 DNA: TGTGCCAGCAGCTTAGCGGTCTGGCCTGCGGAACCCCACCACTTT. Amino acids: CASSLAVWPAEPHHF. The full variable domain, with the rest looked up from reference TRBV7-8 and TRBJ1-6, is GAGVSQSPRYKVAKRGQDVALRCDPISGHVSLFWYQQALGQGPEFLTYFQNEAQLDKSGLPSDRFFAERPEGSVSTLKIQRTQQEDSAVYLCASSLAVWPAEPHHFGNGTRLTVT.

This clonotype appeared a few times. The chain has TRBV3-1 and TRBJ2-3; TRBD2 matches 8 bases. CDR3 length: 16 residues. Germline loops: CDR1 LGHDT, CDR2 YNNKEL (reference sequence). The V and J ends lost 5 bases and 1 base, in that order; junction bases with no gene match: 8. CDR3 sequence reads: CASSYLSGGGTDTQYF. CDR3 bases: TGTGCCAGCAGCTACTTAAGCGGGGGCGGCACAGATACGCAGTATTTT.

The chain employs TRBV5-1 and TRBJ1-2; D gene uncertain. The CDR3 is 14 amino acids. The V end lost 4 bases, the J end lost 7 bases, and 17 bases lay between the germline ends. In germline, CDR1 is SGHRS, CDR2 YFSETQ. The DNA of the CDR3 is TGCGCCAGCAGCCCCCCGGCGGGGAACGCTGGCTACACCTTC. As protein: CASSPPAGNAGYTF.

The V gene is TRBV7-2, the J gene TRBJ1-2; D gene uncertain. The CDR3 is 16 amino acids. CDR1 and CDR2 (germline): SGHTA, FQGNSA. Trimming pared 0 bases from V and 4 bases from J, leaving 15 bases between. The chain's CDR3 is CASSLATSQWAYGYTF. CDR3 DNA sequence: TGTGCCAGCAGCTTAGCCACATCACAGTGGGCCTATGGCTACACCTTC. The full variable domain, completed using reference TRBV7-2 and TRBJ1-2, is GAGVSQSPSNKVTEKGKDVELRCDPISGHTALYWYRQSLGQGLEFLIYFQGNSAPDKSGLPSDRFSAERTGGSVSTLTIQRTQQEDSAVYLCASSLATSQWAYGYTFGSGTRLTVV.

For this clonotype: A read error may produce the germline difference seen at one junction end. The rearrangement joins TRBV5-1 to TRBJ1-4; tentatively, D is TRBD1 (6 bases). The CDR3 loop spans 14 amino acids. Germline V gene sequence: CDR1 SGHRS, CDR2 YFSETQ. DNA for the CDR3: TGCGCCACCAGCATGGAGGGACACTTAAAAAAACTGTTTTTT. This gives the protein CATSMEGHLKKLFF.

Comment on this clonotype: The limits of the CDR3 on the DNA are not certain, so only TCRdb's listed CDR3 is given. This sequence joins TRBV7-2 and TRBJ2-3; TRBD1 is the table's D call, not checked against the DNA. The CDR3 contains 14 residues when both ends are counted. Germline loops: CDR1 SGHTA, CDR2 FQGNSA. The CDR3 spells CASSRDRVEQYFGF.

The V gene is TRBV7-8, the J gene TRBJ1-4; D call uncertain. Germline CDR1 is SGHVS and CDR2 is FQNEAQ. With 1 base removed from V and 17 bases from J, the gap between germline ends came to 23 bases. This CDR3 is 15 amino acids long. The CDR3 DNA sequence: TGTGCCAGCAGCTTAGTACGCAACACTGAAGCTTTCTTTTTTTTT. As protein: CASSLVRNTEAFFFF. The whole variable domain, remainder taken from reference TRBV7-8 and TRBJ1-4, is GAGVSQSPRYKVAKRGQDVALRCDPISGHVSLFWYQQALGQGPEFLTYFQNEAQLDKSGLPSDRFFAERPEGSVSTLKIQRTQQEDSAVYLCASSLVRNTEAFFFFGSGTQLSVL.

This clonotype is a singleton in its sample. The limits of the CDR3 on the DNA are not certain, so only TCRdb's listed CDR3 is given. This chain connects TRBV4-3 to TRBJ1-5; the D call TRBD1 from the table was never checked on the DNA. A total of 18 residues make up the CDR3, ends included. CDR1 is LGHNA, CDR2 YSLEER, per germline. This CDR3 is CASSQKGQGNLWTRHQHF.

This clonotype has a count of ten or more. CDR3 sequence (DNA): TGTGCCAGCAGCTTGTCTGGGGGAGGGGACGAGCAGTACTTC. This codes for CASSLSGGGDEQYF. The gene calls are TRBV5-5 and TRBJ2-7; 7 bases match TRBD2. This CDR3 spans 14 amino acids. V lost 1 base to trimming and J lost 5 bases; unmatched junction nucleotides: 6. Germline V gene data show CDR1 as SGHKS and CDR2 as YYEKEE (reference sequence).

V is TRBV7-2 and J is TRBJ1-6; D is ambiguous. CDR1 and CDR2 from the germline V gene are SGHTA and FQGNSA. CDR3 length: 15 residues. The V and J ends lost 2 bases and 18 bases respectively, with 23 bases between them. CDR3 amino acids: CASSLRALTVTEAHF. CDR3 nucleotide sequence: TGTGCCAGCAGCTTAAGGGCCCTTACAGTCACTGAAGCCCACTTT.

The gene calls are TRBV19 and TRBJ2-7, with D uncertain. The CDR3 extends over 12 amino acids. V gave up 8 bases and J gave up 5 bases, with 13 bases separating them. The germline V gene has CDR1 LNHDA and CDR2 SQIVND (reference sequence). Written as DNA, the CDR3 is TGTGCCAGTGGATTACGTGGGGACGAGCAGTACGTC. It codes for CASGLRGDEQYV.

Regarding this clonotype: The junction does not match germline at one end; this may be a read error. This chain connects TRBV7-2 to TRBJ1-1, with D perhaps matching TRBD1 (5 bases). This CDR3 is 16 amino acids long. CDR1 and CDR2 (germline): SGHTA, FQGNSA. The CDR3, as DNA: TGCGCCAGCAGCCAAGAAAAGGGGAGCCCAAGGGCGGAAGCTTTCTTT. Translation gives CASSQEKGSPRAEAFF.

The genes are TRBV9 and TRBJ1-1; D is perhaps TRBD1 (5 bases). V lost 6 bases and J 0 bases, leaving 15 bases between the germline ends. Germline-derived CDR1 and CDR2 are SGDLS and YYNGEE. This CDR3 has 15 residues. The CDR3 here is CASTVDSLMNTEAFF. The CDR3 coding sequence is TGTGCCAGCACCGTCGACAGCCTCATGAACACTGAAGCTTTCTTT.

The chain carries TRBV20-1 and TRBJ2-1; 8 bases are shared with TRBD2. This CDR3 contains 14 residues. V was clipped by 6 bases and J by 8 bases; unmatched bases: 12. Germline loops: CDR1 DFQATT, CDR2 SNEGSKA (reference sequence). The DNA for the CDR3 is TGCAGTGCCCCGCACGGGGGGGGCGTAGATGAGCAGTTCTTC. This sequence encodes CSAPHGGGVDEQFF.

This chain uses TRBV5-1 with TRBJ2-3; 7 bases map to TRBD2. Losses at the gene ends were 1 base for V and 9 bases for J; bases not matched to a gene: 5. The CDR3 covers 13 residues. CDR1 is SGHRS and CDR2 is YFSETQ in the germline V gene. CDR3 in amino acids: CASSLPGRDTQYF. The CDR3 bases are TGCGCCAGCAGCTTGCCAGGGAGGGACACGCAGTATTTT.

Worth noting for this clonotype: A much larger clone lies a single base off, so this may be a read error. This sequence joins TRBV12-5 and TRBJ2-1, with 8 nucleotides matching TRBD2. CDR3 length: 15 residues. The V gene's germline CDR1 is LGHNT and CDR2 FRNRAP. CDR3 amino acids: CASSILAAHYNEQFF. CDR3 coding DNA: TGCGCCAGCAGCATACTAGCGGCCCACTACAATGAGCAGTTCTTC.

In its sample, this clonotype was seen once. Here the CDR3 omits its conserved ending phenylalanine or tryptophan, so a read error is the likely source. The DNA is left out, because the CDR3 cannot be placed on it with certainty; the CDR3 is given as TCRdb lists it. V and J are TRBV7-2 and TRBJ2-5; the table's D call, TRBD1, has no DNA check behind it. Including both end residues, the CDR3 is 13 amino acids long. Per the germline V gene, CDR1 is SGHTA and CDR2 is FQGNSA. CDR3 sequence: CASTQHRADNQSQ.

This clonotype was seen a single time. CDR3 nucleotides: TGCGCCAGCAGCCAAGATCTTAGGCGACACATGCGAGAAAAACTGTTTTTT. It translates to CASSQDLRRHMREKLFF. J is TRBJ1-4 and V is TRBV4-1; D unresolved. Germline V gives CDR1 MGHRA, CDR2 YSYEKL. The V and J ends lost 0 bases and 8 bases respectively, with 19 bases between them. The CDR3 loop spans 17 amino acids.

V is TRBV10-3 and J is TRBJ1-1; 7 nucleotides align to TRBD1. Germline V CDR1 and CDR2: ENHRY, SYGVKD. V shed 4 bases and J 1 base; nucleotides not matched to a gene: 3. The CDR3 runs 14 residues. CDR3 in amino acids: CAISGGGRNTEAFF. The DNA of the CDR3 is TGTGCCATCAGTGGAGGGGGCCGGAACACTGAAGCTTTCTTT.

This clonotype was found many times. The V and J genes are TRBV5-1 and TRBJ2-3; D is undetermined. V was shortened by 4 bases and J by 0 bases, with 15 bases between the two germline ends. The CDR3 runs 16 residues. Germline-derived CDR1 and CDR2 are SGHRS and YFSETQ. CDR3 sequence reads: CASSPDTTASTDTQYF. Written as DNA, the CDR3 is TGCGCCAGCAGCCCCGACACGACGGCTAGCACAGATACGCAGTATTTT.

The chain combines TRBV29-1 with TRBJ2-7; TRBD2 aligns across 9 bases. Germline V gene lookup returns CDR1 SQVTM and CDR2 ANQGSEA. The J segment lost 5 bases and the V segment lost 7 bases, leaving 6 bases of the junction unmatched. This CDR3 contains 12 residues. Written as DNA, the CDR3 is TGCAGCGCTGGGGGACTAGCCCACGAGCAGTACTTC. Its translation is CSAGGLAHEQYF.

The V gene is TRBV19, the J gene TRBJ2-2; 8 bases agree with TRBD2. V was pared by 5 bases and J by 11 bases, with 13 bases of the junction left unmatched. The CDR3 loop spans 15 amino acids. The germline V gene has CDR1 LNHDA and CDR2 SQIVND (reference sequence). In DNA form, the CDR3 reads TGTGCCAGTAGTTATTCCGGGAGGGTCACCAGCGAGCTGTTTTTT. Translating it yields CASSYSGRVTSELFF.

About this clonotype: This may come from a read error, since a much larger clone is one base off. In nucleotides, the CDR3 is TGTGCCAGCAGCTTGGGCGCCGGGCCCTTTCTCTACGAGCAGTACGTC. Translating it yields CASSLGAGPFLYEQYV. The chain links TRBV5-4 to TRBJ2-7; D unclear. The CDR3 contains 16 residues. Germline loops: CDR1 SGHNT, CDR2 YYREEE (reference sequence). Trimming removed 0 bases from V and 3 bases from J, with 16 bases in between.

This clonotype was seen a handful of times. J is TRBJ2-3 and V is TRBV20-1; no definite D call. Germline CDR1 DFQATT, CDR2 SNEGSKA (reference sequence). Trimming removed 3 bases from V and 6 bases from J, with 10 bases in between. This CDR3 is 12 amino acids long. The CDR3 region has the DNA TGCAGTGCTAGTCCGTCGGGCGATACGCAGTATTTT. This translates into CSASPSGDTQYF.

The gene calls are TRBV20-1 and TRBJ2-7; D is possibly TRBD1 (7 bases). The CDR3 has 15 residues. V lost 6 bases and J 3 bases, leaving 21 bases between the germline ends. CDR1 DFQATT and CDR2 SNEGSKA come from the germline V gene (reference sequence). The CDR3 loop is CSATRGSRAGYEQYF. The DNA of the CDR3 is TGCAGTGCGACCAGGGGGAGCCGAGCGGGCTACGAGCAGTACTTC.

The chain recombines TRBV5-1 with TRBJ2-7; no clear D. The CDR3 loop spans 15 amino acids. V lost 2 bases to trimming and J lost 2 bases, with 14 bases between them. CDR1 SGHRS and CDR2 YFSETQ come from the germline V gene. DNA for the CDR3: TGCGCCAGCAGCTTTTGGCCAGCGAACACCTACGAGCAGTACTTC. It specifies CASSFWPANTYEQYF.

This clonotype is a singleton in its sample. The CDR3 coding sequence is TGTGCCACCAGCAGAGACAGGGGGCTTAGCTACGAGCAGTACTTC. It yields the protein CATSRDRGLSYEQYF. This sequence joins TRBV15 and TRBJ2-7, with 8 bases matching TRBD1. Germline V gene lookup returns CDR1 LNHNV and CDR2 YYDKDF (reference sequence). J gave up 3 bases and V 0 bases, and 4 bases lay outside the gene matches. The CDR3 has 15 amino acids.

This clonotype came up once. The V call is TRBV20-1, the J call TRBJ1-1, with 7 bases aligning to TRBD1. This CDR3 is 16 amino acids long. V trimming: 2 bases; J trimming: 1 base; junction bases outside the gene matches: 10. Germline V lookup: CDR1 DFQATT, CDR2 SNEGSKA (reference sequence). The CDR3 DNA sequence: TGCAGTGCTAGAAGAGAACCGAGACAGGGGAACACTGAAGCTTTCTTT. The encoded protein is CSARREPRQGNTEAFF.

The CDR3 protein is CASRPYEQYF. The CDR3 nucleotides read TGTGCCAGCAGACCGTACGAGCAGTACTTC. The chain employs TRBV12-3 or TRBV12-4 and TRBJ2-7; D remains unclear. Trimming left V 6 bases short and J 4 bases short, with 4 bases between. The CDR3 runs to 10 residues.